This paragraph reports one T cell receptor beta chain. The target antigen is unknown. The method was immunoSEQ multiplex PCR; TCRdb's version includes in-frame clones alone and lacks a portion of them. The sample carries roughly 120,000 clones, roughly 87% recorded once. This CDR3 is built from 13 residues. Germline CDR1 reads SGHVS; CDR2 reads FQNEAQ. Trimming shortened V by 5 bases and J by 9 bases, and 14 bases separated the two germline ends. Timing groups of about 4 and about 12 weeks for second doses were pooled. The data belong to a study of T cell responses to AZD1222 COVID-19 vaccine. Study-level results: Across the whole spike, CD4 TCRs peaked at regions 160-218 and 743-854. The donor cohort was predominantly white British with a female majority, and clonal diversity may have been underestimated.

The receptor was isolated from an adult who received the AZD1222 COVID-19 vaccine. Here the sequenced sample was peripheral blood, taken 28 days after the second AZD1222 dose. The rearrangement joins TRBV7-8 to TRBJ1-5; D possibly corresponds to TRBD1 (5 bases). The CDR3 loop reads CASSPRAGGPQHF. The DNA for the CDR3 is TGTGCCAGCAGCCCCCGTGCGGGGGGGCCCCAGCATTTT. Drawing the rest from reference TRBV7-8 and TRBJ1-5, the complete variable domain is GAGVSQSPRYKVAKRGQDVALRCDPISGHVSLFWYQQALGQGPEFLTYFQNEAQLDKSGLPSDRFFAERPEGSVSTLKIQRTQQEDSAVYLCASSPRAGGPQHFGDGTRLSIL.